Listed below are T cell receptor beta chains from one sample, sequenced in a study of T cell repertoires in cytomegalovirus infection. TCRdb ran MiXCR on the reads and lists one entry per CDR3 protein. The profile covers 450,000 to 600,000 distinct CDR3 sequences, with approximately 46% appearing a single time and just under 45% taken by the ten largest. No antigen has been identified for these receptors. The sample in question was cultured PBMCs, obtained from culture after CMV antigen stimulation. The receptors originated from a human donor in good health (CMV status not recorded). Some clones in this sample may be carry-over from other donors' samples. CDR3s include the opening cysteine and the closing phenylalanine or tryptophan. D genes are given only for firm matches. Only part of the rows carry a size: once, few, many, or a class if the clone is expanded.

size	V	D	J	DNA	CDR3
.	TRBV2	TRBD1	TRBJ1-5	TGTGCCAGCAGTGGACAGGGACTTTGGCAGCCCCAGCATTTT	CASSGQGLWQPQHF
.	TRBV4-3	.	TRBJ2-1	TGCGCCAGCAGCCAAGTCTGGCGGCCGGGAGAGCAGTTCTTC	CASSQVWRPGEQFF
.	TRBV7-9	TRBD2	TRBJ2-1	TGTGCCAGCAGGGGAGCGGGGACGTACAATGAGCAGTTCTTC	CASRGAGTYNEQFF
few	TRBV9	TRBD1	TRBJ2-1	TGTGCCAGCAGCGTAGGAGGGACAGGGCTCAATGAGCAGTTCTTC	CASSVGGTGLNEQFF
.	TRBV7-4	.	TRBJ2-3	TGTGCCAGCAGCTGCGATCCCCACACAGATACGCAGTATTTT	CASSCDPHTDTQYF
.	TRBV4-1	.	TRBJ2-5	TGCGCCAGCAGCCAAGATCGGGTAATAGCGGCCCAAGAGACCCAGTACTTC	CASSQDRVIAAQETQYF
few	TRBV6-1	TRBD2	TRBJ2-3	TGTGCCAGCAGTGAAGTTGGTAGCGGGGGGGCCGAAGATACGCAGTATTTT	CASSEVGSGGAEDTQYF
.	TRBV4-1	.	TRBJ2-7	TGCGCCAGCAGCCAAGAAGTTACCCGGGCGTCCGGCGAGCAGTACTTC	CASSQEVTRASGEQYF
few	TRBV6-2/TRBV6-3	TRBD2	TRBJ2-1	TGTGCCAGCAGAAGCGGGACTAGCAGTGGGAATGAGCAGTTCTTC	CASRSGTSSGNEQFF
.	TRBV7-9	.	TRBJ1-3	TGTGCCAGCAGCTCGAGGACAGCATTAACTCCCATTACTCTTAGAAACACCATATATTTT	CASSSRTALTPITLRNTIYF
few	TRBV7-8	.	TRBJ2-2	TGTGCCAGCAGCAAAAGAACAGGGCTGAGTCCGAACACCGGGGAGCTGTTTTTT	CASSKRTGLSPNTGELFF
.	TRBV29-1	TRBD1	TRBJ1-2	TGCAGCGTTGAAGAGGTTAGCTCGATTCAGGGGGCTAACTATGGCTACACCTTC	CSVEEVSSIQGANYGYTF
few	TRBV7-2	.	TRBJ2-5	TGTGCCAGCAGCCAGGGGGGAAACCAAGAGACCCAGTACTTC	CASSQGGNQETQYF
.	TRBV7-2	.	TRBJ1-4	TGTGCCAGCAGCTCTTACAATAATGAAAAACTGTTTTTT	CASSSYNNEKLFF
.	TRBV4-1	.	TRBJ1-1	TGCGCCAGCAGCCAAGAGCCTCCCCCCGGGAACACTGAAGCTTTCTTT	CASSQEPPPGNTEAFF
few	TRBV6-5	.	TRBJ2-1	TGTGCCAGCAGCCGGGACCTCTACAATGAGCAGTTCTTC	CASSRDLYNEQFF
.	TRBV6-5	.	TRBJ2-1	TGTGCCAGCAGTTTGGGGTATAGCTCCTACAATGAGCAGTTCTTC	CASSLGYSSYNEQFF
.	TRBV7-9	.	TRBJ2-3	TGTGCCAGCAGCAAGAAGGGGGATACGCAGTATTTT	CASSKKGDTQYF
few	TRBV7-9	TRBD1	TRBJ1-2	TGTGCCACTGGGGGGACAGAAAACCGCTACACCTTC	CATGGTENRYTF
.	TRBV6-5	TRBD2	TRBJ2-3	TGTGCCAGCAGTTACACACAGGGACTAGCGGGACCTCCTAGGAATATGCAGTATTTT	CASSYTQGLAGPPRNMQYF
.	TRBV28	.	TRBJ1-1	TGTGCCAGCAGGCAGACAGGTAACACTGAAGCTTTCTTT	CASRQTGNTEAFF
few	TRBV5-1	.	TRBJ2-7	TGCGCCAGCAGCTTGGCGGGCCCCTCGGGTGAGCAGTACTTC	CASSLAGPSGEQYF
.	TRBV20-1	TRBD1	TRBJ2-7	TGCAGTGCTAGATCACGGGTAGGGTCCCCGGGACAGGGAGTTTACGAGCAGTACTTC	CSARSRVGSPGQGVYEQYF
few	TRBV7-2	.	TRBJ1-6	TGTGCCAGCAGCTTAGACCAGAATTCACCCCTCCACTTT	CASSLDQNSPLHF
few	TRBV7-6	.	TRBJ2-1	TGTGCCAGCAGCTTATACCGGAATGAGCAGTTCTTC	CASSLYRNEQFF
.	TRBV15	.	TRBJ2-2	TGTGCCACCAGCAGAGATCAGGGTACCACCGGGGAGCTGTTTTTT	CATSRDQGTTGELFF
few	TRBV7-9	.	TRBJ1-1	TGTGCCAGCAGCCCCATAACTGTTGGCGCTGAAGCTTTCTTT	CASSPITVGAEAFF
.	TRBV7-2	.	TRBJ1-3	TGTGCCAGCAGCTTTCGAAACACCATATATTTT	CASSFRNTIYF